The present T cell receptor beta chain was sequenced within a study of T cells in Graves' hyperthyroidism and ophthalmopathy (dated by TCRdb to the late 2010s). General notes on the study: Peripheral blood was sampled at the time of initial diagnosis, prior to any treatment. Prospective prediction of ophthalmopathy was tested in an independent validation cohort consisting of roughly 20 hyperthyroidism patients and some 17 patients who later progressed to ophthalmopathy. TCR V-J signatures able to tell the groups apart were searched for in a discovery cohort of about a hundred patients, of whom 40 to 45 had Graves' ophthalmopathy and more than 55 had stable Graves' hyperthyroidism. TCR Vbeta CDR3 sequencing of 135 peripheral blood samples (approximately 44 ophthalmopathy, under 80 hyperthyroidism and some 17 progressor patients) is reported in the paper. The approximately 98 discovery patients were randomly divided into training and test sets at a 7:3 ratio. Following sampling, methimazole starting at 30 mg daily was given to hyperthyroidism patients, and high-dose intravenous methylprednisolone was given to ophthalmopathy patients. The study also compared thyroid tissue and blood T-cell repertoires from several Graves' hyperthyroidism patients. What the research found in general, with its limitations: In validation, progression to ophthalmopathy was predicted by the model with approximately 67% sensitivity and around 76% specificity, a median of roughly 6 months before onset. No statistical method was used to fix the sample size in advance, and group allocation was not hidden from the investigators. Most expanded thyroid clonotypes (frequency above 0.001) were also detected in blood, suggesting blood repertoires may reflect thyroid immune responses. Ophthalmopathy was separated from stable hyperthyroidism by a 13 V-J signature model, with approximately 89% sensitivity and about 81% specificity obtained in cross-validation and 80%/75% obtained in testing.

TCR beta CDR3 regions were amplified from RNA transcripts. A first-round RT-PCR of the TCR CDR3 used the HTBI primer set with the Qiagen OneStep RT-PCR kit. Libraries were constructed in a second round of multiplex PCR, after which size selection and purification were carried out. Paired-end sequencing of the libraries was performed with 100 bp reads on an Illumina HiSeq2000. The authors' pipeline ran thus. SOAPnuke was used to process the raw data, removing reads that contained adapters or uncalled bases, had a mean Phred below 15, or lacked an exact match to the constant primer or identifier. COPE v1.2.5 was used to merge the high-quality paired reads, and each unique nucleotide sequence was defined as a clonotype. MiTCR v1.1 was used to align the clonotypes against IMGT TRBV, TRBD and TRBJ reference segments. The analysis was restricted to V-J combinations with a frequency above 0.0001, which together covered 98% to 99.2% of the repertoires. The TCS score was defined as F50 (clonal expansion) divided by E x V (chaos), with BLOSUM62-based TCRdist calculated between CDR3 peptides within each V-J. Welch's t-statistics and random forest reduced around 510 V-J features to 10 to 15, which were used in a naive Bayes classifier (R e1071). TCRdb's own reprocessing of the public reads used fastp at Q25 and MiXCR and kept productive beta chains. Identical CDR3 protein sequences are pooled into one entry, listed with their most common genes and DNA. TCRdb assigned the V and J calls; the authors' analysis was not used. Across this sample there are 300,000 to 450,000 distinct CDR3 sequences, with 18% seen only once. The biggest ten clones account for less than 20% of the sample.

This clonotype appeared many times. Its specific antigen is unknown. Base qualities were left out, and no much larger clone turns up one base away. The CDR3, from cysteine to phenylalanine, totals 13 residues. CDR3 DNA only is kept here, 39 bases in frame from base 1. At the junction V is shortened by 0 bases and J by 5 bases, with 7 bases in between. Ophthalmopathy patients had moderately to severely active disease, Clinical Activity Score of at least 3, NOSPECS grade of at least 4, and duration under 3 months. Exclusion was applied to patients with uncontrolled infections, other autoimmune diseases, pregnancy or lactation. Diagnoses were established on the basis of clinical symptoms, serum thyroxine and TRAb, thyroid ultrasound, and orbital computed tomography. PBMCs were separated from around 9.1 ml of fresh peripheral blood using Ficoll-Paque density gradient centrifugation. Trizol reagent was used to extract total RNA, and RNA quality was then checked on an Agilent 2100 Bioanalyzer.

Sequencing was carried out using blood. The sequence came from a woman in her thirties or forties with Graves' ophthalmopathy. The chain joins TRBV12-3 or TRBV12-4 to TRBJ1-1, and TRBD1 may be the D gene, going by 5 matching bases. The CDR3 protein: CASSLARGTEAFF. The sequenced DNA: TGTGCCAGCAGTTTAGCAAGGGGTACTGAAGCTTTCTTT.